A single sample gave rise to the 29 T cell receptor beta chains below, sequenced in a study of Ad26.COV2.S vaccination and SARS-CoV-2 variants. Produced via immunoSEQ multiplex PCR; TCRdb's table is partial and in-frame only. The table lists 350,000 to 500,000 clones, about 92% of them singletons. The treatment is: 15 to 20 received Ad26.COV2.S at low or high dose, single or two shots; five or six received placebo; per-sample allocation not given. All samples were drawn on day 63, counting from the first vaccine or placebo injection. The sequences come from peripheral blood, collected in a trial of Ad26.COV2.S vaccine versus placebo. Receptor source: a person between 18 and 59 years old who received the Ad26.COV2.S COVID-19 vaccine or a placebo.

This chain connects TRBV2 to TRBJ2-2; D ambiguous. The CDR3 loop spans 15 amino acids. Germline V gene sequence: CDR1 SNHLY, CDR2 FYNNEI. Trimming removed 2 bases at V and 5 bases at J, with 12 bases between. CDR3: CASSERRSETGELFF. DNA for the CDR3: TGTGCCAGCAGTGAACGAAGGAGCGAAACCGGGGAGCTGTTTTTT.

The count of this clone is one. This chain joins TRBV7-2 and TRBJ2-5, with D perhaps TRBD1 or TRBD2 (5 bases each). Trimming removed 6 bases at V and 5 bases at J, with 13 bases between. The CDR3 sequence is 13 residues long. Per the germline V gene, CDR1 is SGHTA and CDR2 is FQGNSA. The CDR3 DNA reads as TGTGCCAGCAGTTCGGACACGGGGGAGACCCAGTACTTC. Translated: CASSSDTGETQYF.

The chain joins TRBV28 to TRBJ2-4, with 8 bases that match TRBD1. Germline V gene lookup returns CDR1 MDHEN and CDR2 SYDVKM. This CDR3 has 14 residues. With 3 bases clipped from V and 9 bases from J, the junction kept 7 bases outside the gene matches. The CDR3 sequence is CASSFAGGASIQYF. In nucleotides, the CDR3 is TGTGCCAGCAGTTTCGCAGGGGGCGCTAGCATTCAGTACTTC. The full variable domain, in which reference TRBV28 and TRBJ2-4 provide the parts outside the CDR3, is DVKVTQSSRYLVKRTGEKVFLECVQDMDHENMFWYRQDPGLGLRLIYFSYDVKMKEKGDIPEGYSVSREKKERFSLILESASTNQTSMYLCASSFAGGASIQYFGAGTRLSVL.

The chain carries TRBV20-1 and TRBJ2-1, with TRBD2 matching 10 bases. The germline CDR1 and CDR2 sequences are DFQATT and SNEGSKA (reference sequence). The CDR3 loop spans 15 amino acids. With 3 bases clipped from V and 6 bases from J, the junction kept 8 bases outside the gene matches. The CDR3 protein is CSASVLAGSGNEQFF. The CDR3 DNA sequence: TGCAGTGCTAGTGTACTAGCGGGGAGTGGCAATGAGCAGTTCTTC.

This chain links TRBV11-2 with TRBJ2-2; maybe TRBD1 (5 bases). The CDR3 has 17 residues. Trimming stripped 2 bases from V and 4 bases from J, with 17 bases between. Looked up from germline, CDR1 is SGHAT and CDR2 is FQNNGV. The CDR3 region has the DNA TGTGCCAGCAGCTTAAACCGACAGACCCCCTCCACCGGGGAGCTGTTTTTT. This sequence encodes CASSLNRQTPSTGELFF.

This clone has a single count. The J gene is TRBJ2-4, the V gene TRBV7-9, with 8 positions matching TRBD1. V was pared by 6 bases and J by 8 bases, with 3 bases of the junction left unmatched. This CDR3 is 12 amino acids long. Germline-derived CDR1 and CDR2 are SEHNR and FQNEAQ (reference sequence). The CDR3 spells CASRDREDIQYF. CDR3 DNA sequence: TGTGCCAGCAGGGACAGGGAGGACATTCAGTACTTC.

This chain joins TRBV28 and TRBJ2-6; D is unresolved. Trimming removed 3 bases at V and 0 bases at J, with 0 bases between. The CDR3 contains 13 residues. CDR1 is MDHEN and CDR2 is SYDVKM in the germline V gene. The CDR3 region has the DNA TGTGCCAGCAGTTTCTCTGGGGCCAACGTCCTGACTTTC. Residues: CASSFSGANVLTF.

The chain combines TRBV7-9 with TRBJ1-1; a weak D match, TRBD1 (5 bases). V lost 5 bases and J lost 1, with 17 bases in between. The CDR3 consists of 16 residues. CDR1 is SEHNR, CDR2 FQNEAQ, per germline (reference sequence). The CDR3: CASSPWRGEQNTEAFF. The CDR3 DNA is TGTGCCAGCAGCCCCTGGCGGGGCGAACAGAACACTGAAGCTTTCTTT.

The rearrangement joins TRBV13 to TRBJ2-7; TRBD2 might be the D (6 bases). The CDR3 is 15 residues long. With 5 bases removed from V and 2 bases from J, the gap between germline ends came to 16 bases. From germline, CDR1 is PRHDT and CDR2 FYEKMQ (reference sequence). The CDR3 sequence: CASSRVGGKTYEQYF. As DNA, the CDR3 is TGTGCCAGCAGCCGGGTGGGGGGTAAAACCTACGAGCAGTACTTC. Full variable domain (missing parts from reference TRBV13 and TRBJ2-7): AAGVIQSPRHLIKEKRETATLKCYPIPRHDTVYWYQQGPGQDPQFLISFYEKMQSDKGSIPDRFSAQQFSDYHSELNMSSLELGDSALYFCASSRVGGKTYEQYFGPGTRLTVT.

The chain is built from TRBV6-2 or TRBV6-3 and TRBJ2-5, with D maybe TRBD2 (5 bases). V was cut by 5 bases and J by 3 bases, with 13 bases left in between. CDR1 is MNHEY and CDR2 is SVGEGT in the germline V gene. The CDR3 has 14 amino acids. The CDR3 loop reads CASSRRWGEETQYF. The CDR3 DNA reads TGTGCCAGCAGTAGACGGTGGGGAGAAGAGACCCAGTACTTC.

V usage is TRBV15 and J usage is TRBJ2-2; perhaps TRBD2 as D (6 bases). CDR1 is LNHNV and CDR2 is YYDKDF in the germline V gene (reference sequence). This CDR3 is built from 15 residues. Between the trimmed V and J ends, which lost 4 bases and 3 bases, there was a span of 12 bases. The CDR3 sequence is CATSKRRADTGELFF. Written as DNA, the CDR3 is TGTGCCACCAGCAAACGGAGGGCCGACACCGGGGAGCTGTTTTTT.

V and J are TRBV2 and TRBJ2-5, with 9 bases lining up with TRBD2. The germline V gene has CDR1 SNHLY and CDR2 FYNNEI. The CDR3 length is 13 residues. Unmatched junction bases numbered 5, after V lost 7 bases and J lost 5 bases. In nucleotides, the CDR3 is TGTGCCAGCAAGGTAGCGGGAGTTGAGACCCAGTACTTC. The encoded protein is CASKVAGVETQYF.

The chain is built from TRBV11-2 and TRBJ1-1; 7 nucleotides agree with TRBD1. Germline V gene data show CDR1 as SGHAT and CDR2 as FQNNGV. The V gene end was trimmed by 5 bases and the J gene end by 8 bases; junction bases not matched to a gene: 11. This CDR3 spans 14 amino acids. This CDR3 is CASSTMRGLSEAFF. DNA of the CDR3: TGTGCCAGCAGCACGATGAGGGGGCTTAGCGAAGCTTTCTTT.

The chain carries TRBV9 and TRBJ2-7; 8 nucleotides align to TRBD2. The CDR3 consists of 14 residues. Germline CDR1 reads SGDLS; CDR2 reads YYNGEE. J gave up 2 bases and V 0 bases, and 1 base lay outside the gene matches. In DNA form, the CDR3 reads TGTGCCAGCAGCGTAGGGACTAGCCCCTACGAGCAGTACTTC. The encoded protein is CASSVGTSPYEQYF.

The chain has TRBV19 and TRBJ1-2; a possible D gene is TRBD1 (5 bases). The V end lost 7 bases, the J end lost 3 bases, and 12 bases lay between the germline ends. The CDR3 runs 13 residues. The V gene's germline CDR1 is LNHDA and CDR2 SQIVND (reference sequence). The CDR3 DNA follows: TGTGCCAGTAAGGACGGGACGGACTATGGCTACACCTTC. This translates into CASKDGTDYGYTF.

The chain carries TRBV28 and TRBJ1-3; 8 bases map to TRBD1. This CDR3 has 17 residues. In germline, CDR1 is MDHEN, CDR2 SYDVKM. J was trimmed by 1 base and V by 2 bases; bases with no gene match: 7. The CDR3 sequence: CASSLLTGGNSGNTIYF. The CDR3 DNA follows: TGTGCCAGCAGTTTACTTACAGGGGGTAATTCTGGAAACACCATATATTTT.

As regards this clone: A read error may account for a junction end that differs from germline. This sequence joins TRBV6-2 or TRBV6-3 and TRBJ2-1, with 7 bases aligning to TRBD2. CDR1 MNHEY and CDR2 SVGEGT come from the germline V gene. The CDR3 length is 15 residues. Here the CDR3 reads CATSTVGGGSNEQFF. In nucleotides, the CDR3 is TGTGCCACCAGTACGGTGGGAGGCGGGAGCAATGAGCAGTTCTTC.

This rearrangement joins TRBV6-5 to TRBJ1-1, with a tentative D call TRBD1 (6 bases). The CDR3 has 14 amino acids. V gave up 6 bases and J gave up 1 base, with 12 bases separating them. In germline, CDR1 is MNHEY, CDR2 SVGAGI. The CDR3 region has the DNA TGTGCCAGCAGAGCAGGGGACCCGAACACTGAAGCTTTCTTT. Translating gives CASRAGDPNTEAFF.

The chain uses TRBV7-2 and TRBJ1-2; 8 positions match TRBD1. Trimming took 4 bases from V and 8 from J; bases not matched to a gene: 9. The CDR3 is made up of 14 amino acids. CDR1 SGHTA and CDR2 FQGNSA come from the germline V gene. The CDR3 nucleotides read TGTGCCAGCAGCTCAGGGGGCAGGGGCTGGGGCTACACCTTC. Protein sequence: CASSSGGRGWGYTF.

This chain links TRBV27 with TRBJ2-1, with TRBD2 identical over 9 bases. The CDR3 extends over 16 amino acids. V dropped 7 bases and J dropped 10; count of bases not matched to a gene: 17. Looked up from germline, CDR1 is MNHEY and CDR2 is SMNVEV (reference sequence). The CDR3 DNA sequence: TGTGCCAGCACTATGGGCGGGAGGGCCTCTTGGGACGAGCAGTTCTTC. Translated, it gives CASTMGGRASWDEQFF.

This clone was detected only once. The chain has TRBV5-1 and TRBJ2-5, with TRBD1 matching over 7 bases. CDR1 is SGHRS, CDR2 YFSETQ, per germline. The CDR3 spans 14 residues. The ends lost 4 bases at V and 5 bases at J; junction bases unmatched: 8. CDR3 bases: TGCGCCAGCAGCGGCGATACAGGGGTCGAGACCCAGTACTTC. Translating gives CASSGDTGVETQYF.

The CDR3 reads CASLRVRDRNQPQHF. The CDR3 nucleotides are TGTGCCAGCCTCAGGGTCAGGGACCGCAATCAGCCCCAGCATTTT. The chain links TRBV6-6 to TRBJ1-5, with D perhaps TRBD1 (5 bases). The CDR3 sequence is 15 residues long. The V end lost 8 bases, the J end lost 2 bases, and 16 bases lay between the germline ends. Germline V gives CDR1 MNHNY, CDR2 SVGAGI (reference sequence).

CDR3 nucleotide sequence: TGTGCCAGCAGCCCCGCGGGGGGGGCCGAGCAGTACTTC. Residues: CASSPAGGAEQYF. V is TRBV12-3 or TRBV12-4 and J is TRBJ2-7; 9 bases are a match to TRBD2. The CDR3 contains 13 residues. After removal of 6 bases from V and 6 bases from J, the junction contained 6 bases not matched to a gene.

V gene TRBV29-1 combines with J gene TRBJ2-7; TRBD2 aligns across 8 bases. The trim removed 7 bases at V and 2 bases at J, leaving 10 bases unmatched. Germline V lookup: CDR1 SQVTM, CDR2 ANQGSEA. The CDR3 consists of 14 residues. CDR3 region: CSATRTSPPYEQYF. CDR3 sequence (DNA): TGCAGCGCCACCCGGACTAGCCCGCCCTACGAGCAGTACTTC.

This chain links TRBV24-1 with TRBJ2-3; 8 bases agree with TRBD1. This CDR3 has 15 residues. CDR1 is KGHDR, CDR2 SFDVKD, per germline. Trimming removed 4 bases from V and 1 base from J; junction bases left unmatched: 3. The chain's CDR3 is CATSDRGLGTDTQYF. The CDR3 nucleotides are TGTGCCACCAGTGACAGGGGGCTGGGCACAGATACGCAGTATTTT.

J is TRBJ2-5 and V is TRBV7-2, with D possibly being TRBD2 (5 bases). Per germline, CDR1 SGHTA and CDR2 FQGNSA. Trimming shortened V by 7 bases and J by 5 bases, and 11 bases separated the two germline ends. The CDR3 has 12 residues. The CDR3 spells CASTRGLETQYF. The CDR3 DNA is TGTGCCAGCACCCGAGGGTTGGAGACCCAGTACTTC.

This chain links TRBV4-1 with TRBJ2-1; D call uncertain. There are 16 residues in the CDR3. The germline V gene encodes CDR1 MGHRA and CDR2 YSYEKL. The V end lost 0 bases, the J end lost 0 bases, and 9 bases lay between the germline ends. The DNA for the CDR3 is TGCGCCAGCAGCCAAGATTTTCCGAGCTCCTACAATGAGCAGTTCTTC. It codes for CASSQDFPSSYNEQFF.

The genes are TRBV4-3 and TRBJ1-4; weak D call: TRBD1 (5 bases). Germline assignment: CDR1 LGHNA and CDR2 YSLEER. The CDR3 has 17 residues. Between the trimmed V and J ends, which lost 0 bases and 4 bases, there was a span of 15 bases. CDR3 sequence: CASSQDPSRQFNEKLFF. DNA of the CDR3: TGCGCCAGCAGCCAAGATCCCTCTCGACAGTTTAATGAAAAACTGTTTTTT.

V gene TRBV3-1 (or the pseudogene TRBV3-2) combines with J gene TRBJ2-1, with TRBD2 as a possible D gene (6 bases). The CDR3 covers 13 residues. Per the germline V gene, CDR1 is LGHDT and CDR2 is YNNKEL (reference sequence). V was clipped by 5 bases and J by 8 bases, with 13 bases between them. CDR3 in DNA: TGTGCCAGCAGCTTGACTAGGGCCGATGAGCAGTTCTTC. Its protein product is CASSLTRADEQFF.